The clone carrying this TCR beta chain has just one count. The antigen is unknown. This sample was taken from a study of lymphopenia after photon versus proton radiotherapy. V shed 2 bases and J shed 1 base, with 3 bases lying between them. Germline V gives CDR1 WNHNN, CDR2 SYGVQD (reference sequence). The CDR3 contains 13 residues. Repertoires were generated with immunoSEQ multiplex PCR, while TCRdb's copy carries only in-frame clones and drops some. The sample yields 30,000 or so clones, around nine tenths seen once. Study results and caveats: After the lymphocyte nadir, photon-treated repertoires showed oligoclonal expansion, especially of CD8+ Temra cells. Survival link was tested only in deceased patients; proton benefit remains a possibility.

The chain links TRBV10-1 to TRBJ2-1; D is unclear. This sample comprised peripheral blood, obtained from a patient treated with proton-based radiotherapy. The sequence was obtained from an older woman with cholangiocarcinoma. Some clones in this sample may be carry-over from other donors' samples. The CDR3 DNA follows: TGCGCCAGCAGTGAGGGATCCTACAATGAGCAGTTCTTC. It is translated as CASSEGSYNEQFF.